This TCR beta chain originates from a study of cytomegalovirus exposure and HLA in healthy donors. Study-level background: Among the 400 or so donors who were genotyped, approximately 76% fell in the genetic ancestry cluster that is associated with self-reported Caucasian donors. Study-level results: As immune exposure information, only CMV serostatus was available. As confirmed in vitro, three CMV-associated chains were specific for CMV antigens. In a later analysis, TCR association rates varied by HLA locus: DRB1 most, HLA-C fewest.

With regard to this clone: As yet, its antigen is unknown.

The PCR made use of 60 Vbeta and 13 Jbeta primers. Method: immunoSEQ multiplex PCR; TCRdb's copy keeps in-frame clones and lacks some. The data show more than 80,000 clones, 64% seen once. V shed 6 bases and J shed 6 bases, with 19 bases lying between them. The V gene's germline CDR1 is SGHAT and CDR2 FQNNGV. The length of the CDR3 is 15 residues. This TCR came from a man in his 60s in good health and CMV-seronegative. Source material: PBMCs. This chain links TRBV11-2 with TRBJ2-3; possibly TRBD2 for D (6 bases). CDR3 in amino acids: CASRGSQGAGDTQYF. CDR3 DNA: TGTGCCAGCAGGGGTAGCCAAGGGGCGGGGGATACGCAGTATTTT.